Below are 25 T cell receptor beta chains sequenced from a single sample in a study of cytomegalovirus exposure and HLA in healthy donors. The repertoire was sequenced with immunoSEQ multiplex PCR; TCRdb's copy has only in-frame clones and lacks some. The table shows around 130,000 clones, with 89% occurring only once. Sequences were obtained from PBMCs. These TCRs come from a young man in good health and CMV-seronegative.

The rearrangement joins TRBV5-1 to TRBJ1-4, with a tentative D call TRBD1 (5 bases). The CDR3 has 14 amino acids. The V gene's germline CDR1 is SGHRS and CDR2 YFSETQ. V lost 2 bases and J 3 bases, leaving 8 bases between the germline ends. In nucleotides, the CDR3 is TGCGCCAGCAGCTTCGACAGCCCTAATGAAAAACTGTTTTTT. Translated, it gives CASSFDSPNEKLFF.

The V and J genes are TRBV11-2 and TRBJ2-1; a possible D gene is TRBD2 (7 bases). The CDR3 is 16 residues long. The V and J ends lost 5 bases and 1 base respectively, with 15 bases between them. Germline V gene sequence: CDR1 SGHAT, CDR2 FQNNGV. CDR3 DNA sequence: TGTGCCAGCAGCCTTCTAGGGGGGGGGTCCTACAATGAGCAGTTCTTC. It encodes CASSLLGGGSYNEQFF.

The rearrangement uses TRBV7-8 and TRBJ1-6; weak D call: TRBD1 (6 bases). Trimming left V 4 bases short and J 5 bases short, with 12 bases between. Germline assignment: CDR1 SGHVS and CDR2 FQNEAQ. The CDR3 runs to 15 residues. The CDR3 reads CASSSAGADNSPLHF. Here the CDR3 DNA reads TGTGCCAGCAGCTCGGCGGGGGCGGATAATTCACCCCTCCACTTT.

The chain recombines TRBV4-2 with TRBJ1-2; 7 nucleotides agree with TRBD1. CDR1 and CDR2 (germline): LGHNA, YNFKEQ. V was pared by 4 bases and J by 7 bases, with 9 bases of the junction left unmatched. The length of the CDR3 is 14 residues. The CDR3 protein is CASSLDREEGGYTF. The CDR3 DNA reads TGTGCCAGCAGCCTCGACAGGGAGGAAGGTGGCTACACCTTC.

This sequence joins TRBV2 and TRBJ1-3; 8 bases fit TRBD1. The CDR3 loop spans 16 amino acids. Losses at the gene ends were 2 bases for V and 1 base for J; bases not matched to a gene: 4. Germline V gene sequence: CDR1 SNHLY, CDR2 FYNNEI. The CDR3 spells CASSETRTGSGNTIYF. CDR3 bases: TGTGCCAGCAGTGAAACGAGGACAGGGTCTGGAAACACCATATATTTT.

The V and J genes are TRBV28 and TRBJ1-1; no clear D gene. V lost 5 bases to trimming and J lost 0 bases, with 13 bases between them. Germline values: CDR1 MDHEN, CDR2 SYDVKM. This CDR3 comprises 15 residues. CDR3 coding DNA: TGTGCCAGCAGTATCACCGGGATGATGAACACTGAAGCTTTCTTT. Translated: CASSITGMMNTEAFF.

V gene TRBV5-1 combines with J gene TRBJ2-7; 9 nucleotides agree with TRBD2. V was clipped by 4 bases and J by 1 base; unmatched bases: 6. Germline CDR1 SGHRS, CDR2 YFSETQ. The CDR3 is 15 amino acids. The CDR3 is CASSPGGGESYEQYF. CDR3 coding DNA: TGCGCCAGCAGCCCCGGCGGGGGGGAATCCTACGAGCAGTACTTC. The complete variable domain, with remaining parts taken from reference TRBV5-1 and TRBJ2-7, reads KAGVTQTPRYLIKTRGQQVTLSCSPISGHRSVSWYQQTPGQGLQFLFEYFSETQRNKGNFPGRFSGRQFSNSRSEMNVSTLELGDSALYLCASSPGGGESYEQYFGPGTRLTVT.

The chain has TRBV4-1 and TRBJ2-3; D uncertain. This CDR3 region has 15 residues. CDR1 is MGHRA, CDR2 YSYEKL, per germline. The V end was cut by 4 bases, the J end by 3 bases, with 14 bases between. In DNA, the CDR3 is TGCGCCAGCAGCCTATGGGCCACCCAGACAGATACGCAGTATTTT. Translated: CASSLWATQTDTQYF.

The genes are TRBV7-2 and TRBJ2-1, with TRBD1 as a possible D gene (6 bases). From germline, CDR1 is SGHTA and CDR2 FQGNSA. The CDR3 covers 16 residues. V shed 1 base and J shed 6 bases, with 16 bases lying between them. The DNA for the CDR3 is TGTGCCAGCAGCTTAGACAGGGTTAGGGTTCGCAATGAGCAGTTCTTC. As protein: CASSLDRVRVRNEQFF.

The V gene is TRBV6-6, the J gene TRBJ2-3; 7 bases are shared with TRBD1. The V gene's germline CDR1 is MNHNY and CDR2 SVGAGI (reference sequence). The CDR3 runs to 12 residues. J gave up 10 bases and V 5 bases, and 6 bases lay outside the gene matches. The CDR3 DNA is TGTGCCAGCAGTCCAGAGGGGGCACCGCAGTATTTT. Encoded protein: CASSPEGAPQYF.

The J gene is TRBJ1-1, the V gene TRBV18; 11 bases map to TRBD1. CDR3 length: 15 residues. The V gene's germline CDR1 is KGHSH and CDR2 LQKENI. Trimming at V came to 5 bases and at J to 2 bases, leaving 4 bases not matched to a gene. The CDR3 bases are TGTGCCAGCTCAAGCGGACAGGGGGCTAACACTGAAGCTTTCTTT. It translates to CASSSGQGANTEAFF.

This chain connects TRBV29-1 to TRBJ1-1; TRBD1 agrees at 8 bases. V gave up 6 bases and J gave up 6 bases; unmatched junction bases: 12. Per germline, CDR1 SQVTM and CDR2 ANQGSEA. This CDR3 is 14 amino acids long. The CDR3 loop reads CSVQGAGYFSEAFF. CDR3 coding DNA: TGCAGCGTCCAGGGGGCTGGGTATTTCTCTGAAGCTTTCTTT.

The chain recombines TRBV19 with TRBJ2-7; 7 positions match TRBD2. Germline trimming cut 4 bases from V and 1 base from J; bases unmatched to any gene: 7. Germline V gene sequence: CDR1 LNHDA, CDR2 SQIVND (reference sequence). The CDR3 has 15 amino acids. The CDR3 spells CASSREGLSSYEQYF. The CDR3 DNA reads TGTGCCAGTAGTAGGGAGGGACTATCTTCCTACGAGCAGTACTTC.

The CDR3 here is CASSQDLLSGANVLTF. The CDR3 DNA reads as TGTGCCAGCAGCCAAGATCTACTCTCTGGGGCCAACGTCCTGACTTTC. The chain employs TRBV4-2 and TRBJ2-6; D is ambiguous. Trimming cost V 0 bases and J 0 bases, with 6 bases left between them. Per the germline V gene, CDR1 is LGHNA and CDR2 is YNFKEQ. The CDR3 has 16 amino acids.

This clone was seen once. The chain combines TRBV5-1 with TRBJ2-5; 9 nucleotides line up with TRBD1. V shed 4 bases and J 4 bases; nucleotides not matched to a gene: 11. Germline CDR1 is SGHRS and CDR2 is YFSETQ. The CDR3 runs 16 residues. DNA for the CDR3: TGCGCCAGCAGCGGAGGGACAGGGAGGGAGCGAGAGACCCAGTACTTC. Translated: CASSGGTGRERETQYF.

The chain links TRBV28 to TRBJ1-2, with TRBD1 as a possible D gene (6 bases). The length of the CDR3 is 12 residues. V was pared by 5 bases and J by 5 bases, with 9 bases between. Germline V gives CDR1 MDHEN, CDR2 SYDVKM. The CDR3 loop reads CASSKQGYGYTF. Written as DNA, the CDR3 is TGTGCCAGCAGTAAACAGGGATATGGCTACACCTTC.

V usage is TRBV28 and J usage is TRBJ1-2; D unresolved. The CDR3 is 13 amino acids. V dropped 8 bases and J dropped 1 base, with 11 bases sitting between them. CDR1 is MDHEN, CDR2 SYDVKM, per germline. The DNA for the CDR3 is TGTGCCAGCGCGGTATCGGGTAACTATGGCTACACCTTC. Its translation: CASAVSGNYGYTF.

The V call is TRBV6-5, the J call TRBJ1-5; D is perhaps TRBD1 (5 bases). In germline, CDR1 is MNHEY, CDR2 SVGAGI. The CDR3 extends over 13 amino acids. V lost 3 bases, J lost 5 bases, and 8 bases lay in between. The CDR3 protein is CASSYQQDQPQHF. The CDR3 DNA follows: TGTGCCAGCAGTTATCAACAGGATCAGCCCCAGCATTTT.

In this sample, this clone turned up a few times. The chain uses TRBV27 and TRBJ1-1, with unresolved D. The CDR3 is 11 residues long. Germline V gene data show CDR1 as MNHEY and CDR2 as SMNVEV (reference sequence). The V and J ends lost 4 bases and 8 bases respectively, with 8 bases between them. This CDR3 is CASSSPREAFF. The CDR3 bases are TGTGCCAGCAGTTCACCCCGGGAAGCTTTCTTT.

The gene calls are TRBV5-1 and TRBJ1-4, with D uncertain. The CDR3 spans 15 residues. The ends were cut back, 4 bases at V and 7 bases at J, with 17 bases in the middle. Germline V gene sequence: CDR1 SGHRS, CDR2 YFSETQ. As DNA, the CDR3 is TGCGCCAGCAGCCCAAGTGGTCAACGAGGTGAAAAACTGTTTTTT. Protein: CASSPSGQRGEKLFF. The full variable domain, rest sourced from reference TRBV5-1 and TRBJ1-4, is KAGVTQTPRYLIKTRGQQVTLSCSPISGHRSVSWYQQTPGQGLQFLFEYFSETQRNKGNFPGRFSGRQFSNSRSEMNVSTLELGDSALYLCASSPSGQRGEKLFFGSGTQLSVL.

The rearrangement links TRBV10-1 to TRBJ2-3; the D gene is possibly TRBD1 (6 bases). CDR1 and CDR2 (germline): WNHNN, SYGVQD (reference sequence). This CDR3 has 15 amino acids. Trimming removed 10 bases at V and 0 bases at J, with 17 bases between. CDR3 sequence: CAMRTTGTSTDTQYF. CDR3 nucleotides: TGCGCCATGAGAACGACAGGAACCAGCACAGATACGCAGTATTTT.

This rearrangement joins TRBV4-1 to TRBJ1-5; TRBD1 is a possible D gene (6 bases). This CDR3 has 16 residues. Trimming shortened V by 7 bases and J by 5 bases, and 21 bases separated the two germline ends. CDR1 is MGHRA, CDR2 YSYEKL, per germline. CDR3 region: CASNDYYREVDQPQHF. Written as DNA, the CDR3 is TGCGCCAGCAATGATTACTACAGGGAAGTGGATCAGCCCCAGCATTTT.

The chain employs TRBV28 and TRBJ1-2, with a possible D match to TRBD1 (5 bases). This CDR3 is built from 15 residues. Trimming took 5 bases from V and 0 from J, leaving 13 bases between them. Germline assignment: CDR1 MDHEN and CDR2 SYDVKM. This chain's CDR3 is CASSPQGESNYGYTF. In DNA form, the CDR3 reads TGTGCCAGCAGTCCCCAGGGTGAATCTAACTATGGCTACACCTTC.

In this sample, this clone turned up once. The chain is built from TRBV6-1 and TRBJ1-6; 7 nucleotides line up with TRBD1. The V segment lost 4 bases and the J segment 2 bases; nucleotides outside the gene matches: 5. Germline V gives CDR1 MNHNS, CDR2 SASEGT. This CDR3 has 16 amino acids. The DNA of the CDR3 is TGTGCCAGCAGTGGAGGGGGACAGCCCTATAATTCACCCCTCCACTTT. Its protein product is CASSGGGQPYNSPLHF.

The J gene is TRBJ1-4, the V gene TRBV28; 9 nucleotides agree with TRBD1. The CDR3 runs 17 residues. The trim removed 7 bases at V and 8 bases at J, leaving 17 bases unmatched. Germline-derived CDR1 and CDR2 are MDHEN and SYDVKM. This CDR3 is CASIKVGQGLLLEKLFF. The CDR3 region has the DNA TGTGCCAGCATCAAAGTGGGACAGGGCCTTTTGTTGGAAAAACTGTTTTTT.